These 19 T cell receptor beta chains were sequenced from one sample in a study of blood T cell repertoires in COVID-19. The assay was immunoSEQ multiplex PCR, and TCRdb's table has in-frame clones only and misses some. The sample lists roughly 260,000 clones, around 86% occurring once. The sample was peripheral blood. The receptors here all came from a man aged 40-55 years who had recovered from COVID-19.

This clone appeared once. V is TRBV15 and J is TRBJ1-2, with 9 bases matching TRBD1. J lost 4 bases, V lost 8 bases, and 8 bases had no gene match. The CDR3 loop spans 14 amino acids. From germline, CDR1 is LNHNV and CDR2 YYDKDF (reference sequence). CDR3 DNA sequence: TGTGCCACCCGCCGGACAGGGGATGGCTATGGCTACACCTTC. Protein sequence: CATRRTGDGYGYTF.

The chain carries TRBV7-9 and TRBJ2-5; maybe TRBD2 (5 bases). Germline loops: CDR1 SEHNR, CDR2 FQNEAQ (reference sequence). V was cut by 5 bases and J by 5 bases, with 12 bases left in between. CDR3 length: 13 amino acids. As DNA, the CDR3 is TGTGCCAGCAGCCCCCCCGGGGAGGAGACCCAGTACTTC. Its protein is CASSPPGEETQYF.

The chain uses TRBV19 and TRBJ1-4; the D gene is possibly TRBD1 (5 bases). This CDR3 comprises 13 residues. Trimming removed 3 bases at V and 8 bases at J, with 10 bases between. Germline V gene lookup returns CDR1 LNHDA and CDR2 SQIVND (reference sequence). CDR3 loop: CASSMTANEKLFF. DNA for the CDR3: TGTGCCAGTAGTATGACAGCGAACGAAAAACTGTTTTTT.

The J gene is TRBJ2-4, the V gene TRBV6-2 or TRBV6-3; tentatively, D is TRBD2 (6 bases). The germline gives CDR1 MNHEY, CDR2 SVGEGT. V gave up 6 bases and J gave up 0 bases, with 9 bases separating them. The CDR3 covers 14 residues. This CDR3 reads CASSVAVAKNIQYF. The CDR3 DNA sequence: TGTGCCAGCAGCGTAGCGGTAGCCAAAAACATTCAGTACTTC.

The rearrangement joins TRBV18 to TRBJ1-4; 11 nucleotides line up with TRBD1. Trimming cost V 3 bases and J 0 bases; bases outside gene matches: 0. The CDR3 length is 16 residues. CDR1 KGHSH and CDR2 LQKENI come from the germline V gene. CDR3 nucleotides: TGTGCCAGCTCACCGGGACAGGGGGCAACTAATGAAAAACTGTTTTTT. Encoded protein: CASSPGQGATNEKLFF.

The V and J genes are TRBV7-2 and TRBJ1-6; a possible D gene is TRBD1 (6 bases). Trimming removed 0 bases at V and 9 bases at J, with 15 bases between. Germline loops: CDR1 SGHTA, CDR2 FQGNSA. The CDR3 sequence is 16 residues long. The CDR3 DNA is TGTGCCAGCAGCTTAGCGTCAGGGGCGGCGCGTTCACCCCTCCACTTT. This encodes CASSLASGAARSPLHF.

This clone was counted once. The chain carries TRBV29-1 and TRBJ2-3; D gene ambiguous. Trimming left V 6 bases short and J 0 bases short, with 10 bases between. The CDR3 runs 13 residues. Germline V CDR1 and CDR2: SQVTM, ANQGSEA. The CDR3 bases are TGCAGCGTGCGGCCGACTAGCACAGATACGCAGTATTTT. This gives the protein CSVRPTSTDTQYF.

The V gene is TRBV5-1, the J gene TRBJ2-3, with 13 bases fitting TRBD2. Trimming cost V 5 bases and J 0 bases; bases outside gene matches: 15. Looked up from germline, CDR1 is SGHRS and CDR2 is YFSETQ. The CDR3 has 20 residues. The CDR3 DNA sequence: TGCGCCAGCAGTTCGAGGACTAGCGGGGGTGGTGTCGTAAGCACAGATACGCAGTATTTT. It yields the protein CASSSRTSGGGVVSTDTQYF.

The genes are TRBV6-5 and TRBJ1-6, with 7 bases aligning to TRBD1. J gave up 10 bases and V 8 bases, and 8 bases lay outside the gene matches. The germline V gene encodes CDR1 MNHEY and CDR2 SVGAGI. The CDR3 is 13 residues long. The CDR3 region is CASGGQFSSPLHF. The CDR3 nucleotides are TGTGCCAGCGGGGGACAGTTTTCATCACCCCTCCACTTT.

The J gene is TRBJ2-4, the V gene TRBV14, with 7 bases that match TRBD1. From germline, CDR1 is SGHDN and CDR2 FVKESK. Trimming cost V 8 bases and J 1 base; bases outside gene matches: 5. The CDR3 length is 14 residues. Here the CDR3 DNA reads TGTGCCAGCGACAGGGCTAATGCCAAAAACATTCAGTACTTC. Translating it yields CASDRANAKNIQYF. The full variable domain, with the rest looked up from reference TRBV14 and TRBJ2-4, is EAGVTQFPSHSVIEKGQTVTLRCDPISGHDNLYWYRRVMGKEIKFLLHFVKESKQDESGMPNNRFLAERTGGTYSTLKVQPAELEDSGVYFCASDRANAKNIQYFGAGTRLSVL.

In its sample, this clone was seen a few times. This chain uses TRBV11-2 with TRBJ1-2; 12 nucleotides agree with TRBD1. Trimming at V came to 3 bases and at J to 4 bases, leaving 9 bases not matched to a gene. The germline V gene has CDR1 SGHAT and CDR2 FQNNGV. The CDR3 runs to 17 residues. This chain's CDR3 is CASSFRDRGQRRYGYTF. Written as DNA, the CDR3 is TGTGCCAGCAGCTTCCGGGACAGGGGGCAACGGCGCTATGGCTACACCTTC.

The chain couples TRBV7-2 to TRBJ2-7, with 14 bases fitting TRBD2. Germline CDR1 SGHTA, CDR2 FQGNSA. Trimming at V came to 4 bases and at J to 6 bases, leaving 5 bases not matched to a gene. The CDR3 runs to 15 residues. The CDR3 region has the DNA TGTGCCAGCAGCTCGGGACTAGCGGGGGCGGGCGAGCAGTACTTC. This encodes CASSSGLAGAGEQYF.

V gene TRBV7-9 combines with J gene TRBJ1-5; TRBD1 might be the D (5 bases). CDR3 length: 13 residues. V lost 5 bases to trimming and J lost 5 bases, with 10 bases between them. CDR1 is SEHNR and CDR2 is FQNEAQ in the germline V gene (reference sequence). The CDR3 DNA sequence: TGTGCCAGCAGCCCCGGGGGAGATCAGCCCCAGCATTTT. Its protein is CASSPGGDQPQHF.

Only a few counts were recorded for this clone. The chain recombines TRBV15 with TRBJ2-1; maybe TRBD2 (6 bases). Trimming shortened V by 4 bases and J by 2 bases, and 12 bases separated the two germline ends. This CDR3 spans 15 amino acids. Germline assignment: CDR1 LNHNV and CDR2 YYDKDF (reference sequence). The CDR3 loop is CATSKRLGAYNEQFF. For the CDR3, the DNA is TGTGCCACCAGCAAAAGACTAGGGGCCTACAATGAGCAGTTCTTC.

The chain links TRBV11-2 to TRBJ2-1, with D possibly being TRBD2 (5 bases). Germline V gene sequence: CDR1 SGHAT, CDR2 FQNNGV. The V end lost 5 bases, the J end lost 5 bases, and 22 bases lay between the germline ends. This CDR3 has 17 residues. The CDR3 loop is CASSPAGVATGNNEQFF. The CDR3 bases are TGTGCCAGCAGCCCAGCCGGGGTGGCTACCGGGAACAATGAGCAGTTCTTC. Together with reference TRBV11-2 and TRBJ2-1, the CDR3 gives the full variable domain: EAGVAQSPRYKIIEKRQSVAFWCNPISGHATLYWYQQILGQGPKLLIQFQNNGVVDDSQLPKDRFSAERLKGVDSTLKIQPAKLEDSAVYLCASSPAGVATGNNEQFFGPGTRLTVL.

The J gene is TRBJ1-1, the V gene TRBV19, with TRBD1 as a possible D gene (5 bases). The length of the CDR3 is 16 residues. Deletions cut 1 base from V and 1 base from J, with 13 bases between. CDR1 is LNHDA, CDR2 SQIVND, per germline (reference sequence). Here the CDR3 reads CASSIGDPGRNTEAFF. CDR3 bases: TGTGCCAGTAGTATAGGAGATCCAGGGCGGAACACTGAAGCTTTCTTT.

This clone occurred once. The gene calls are TRBV14 and TRBJ2-7, with 11 bases fitting TRBD1. After removal of 4 bases from V and 2 bases from J, the junction contained 4 bases not matched to a gene. Germline V lookup: CDR1 SGHDN, CDR2 FVKESK. The CDR3 runs 15 residues. The CDR3 protein is CASSPRDRGAYEQYF. The CDR3 nucleotides read TGTGCCAGCAGCCCCCGGGACAGGGGGGCCTACGAGCAGTACTTC.

The chain joins TRBV5-1 to TRBJ2-1, with 9 bases fitting TRBD2. Germline values: CDR1 SGHRS, CDR2 YFSETQ. CDR3 length: 15 amino acids. V trimming: 6 bases; J trimming: 16 bases; junction bases outside the gene matches: 20. CDR3 sequence: CASTPYYGSGSIGFF. CDR3 DNA: TGCGCCAGCACCCCCTATTACGGTAGCGGGAGTATTGGATTCTTC.

This clone occurred a few times. J is TRBJ2-7 and V is TRBV3-1 (or the pseudogene TRBV3-2); TRBD1 matches 10 bases. The germline V gene has CDR1 LGHDT and CDR2 YNNKEL (reference sequence). The V and J ends lost 3 bases and 5 bases, in that order; junction bases with no gene match: 10. CDR3 length equals 16 residues. The DNA of the CDR3 is TGTGCCAGCAGCCAGACACTACGGGACAGGGGAGACGAGCAGTACTTC. Translating gives CASSQTLRDRGDEQYF.